The 5 T cell receptor beta chains listed next were all sequenced from one sample in a study of blood T cell repertoires in COVID-19. Repertoires were generated with immunoSEQ multiplex PCR, while TCRdb's copy carries only in-frame clones and drops some. This table holds more than 250,000 clones, roughly 86% found once. The sequencing input was peripheral blood. These receptors were collected from a man between 18 and 29 years old with active or convalescent COVID-19.

The rearrangement joins TRBV9 to TRBJ2-2; no reliable D call. Trimming cost V 4 bases and J 4 bases, with 11 bases left between them. There are 14 residues in the CDR3. Germline loops: CDR1 SGDLS, CDR2 YYNGEE. For the CDR3, the DNA is TGTGCCAGCAGCTCCTCAAGCTCCACCGGGGAGCTGTTTTTT. Residues: CASSSSSSTGELFF. The full variable domain, rest sourced from reference TRBV9 and TRBJ2-2, is DSGVTQTPKHLITATGQRVTLRCSPRSGDLSVYWYQQSLDQGLQFLIQYYNGEERAKGNILERFSAQQFPDLHSELNLSSLELGDSALYFCASSSSSSTGELFFGEGSRLTVL.

This clone has a count of ten or more. The chain has TRBV7-9 and TRBJ2-3, with 11 bases aligning to TRBD2. Germline assignment: CDR1 SEHNR and CDR2 FQNEAQ (reference sequence). The V segment lost 6 bases and the J segment 1 base; nucleotides outside the gene matches: 9. This CDR3 has 17 amino acids. The CDR3 nucleotides read TGTGCCAGCAGGGGTAGCGGGGGGGCCTCGGGCACAGATACGCAGTATTTT. It yields the protein CASRGSGGASGTDTQYF.

The genes are TRBV6-2 or TRBV6-3 and TRBJ1-2; D remains unclear. The CDR3 consists of 12 residues. V lost 4 bases to trimming and J lost 14 bases, with 17 bases between them. CDR1 and CDR2 from the germline V gene are MNHEY and SVGEGT. DNA of the CDR3: TGTGCCAGCAGTTGGGCTGGCCCTCTTGGAACCTTC. Its protein product is CASSWAGPLGTF.

On this clone itself: The same CDR3 is also encoded by other DNA sequences in this sample. The chain joins TRBV6-5 to TRBJ1-2; D is unclear. The ends were cut back, 4 bases at V and 4 bases at J, with 4 bases in the middle. CDR3 size: 11 residues. CDR1 and CDR2 (germline): MNHEY, SVGAGI. As DNA, the CDR3 is TGTGCCAGCAGTTCCGGCTATGGCTACACCTTC. This sequence encodes CASSSGYGYTF.

The genes are TRBV2 and TRBJ1-4, with 7 bases aligning to TRBD1. CDR1 is SNHLY and CDR2 is FYNNEI in the germline V gene. The length of the CDR3 is 14 residues. Trimming removed 2 bases from V and 6 bases from J; junction bases left unmatched: 3. The CDR3 DNA sequence: TGTGCCAGCAGTGAACAGGGGGTGGATGAAAAACTGTTTTTT. This translates into CASSEQGVDEKLFF. The whole variable domain, filled in from reference TRBV2 and TRBJ1-4, reads EPEVTQTPSHQVTQMGQEVILRCVPISNHLYFYWYRQILGQKVEFLVSFYNNEISEKSEIFDDQFSVERPDGSNFTLKIRSTKLEDSAMYFCASSEQGVDEKLFFGSGTQLSVL.